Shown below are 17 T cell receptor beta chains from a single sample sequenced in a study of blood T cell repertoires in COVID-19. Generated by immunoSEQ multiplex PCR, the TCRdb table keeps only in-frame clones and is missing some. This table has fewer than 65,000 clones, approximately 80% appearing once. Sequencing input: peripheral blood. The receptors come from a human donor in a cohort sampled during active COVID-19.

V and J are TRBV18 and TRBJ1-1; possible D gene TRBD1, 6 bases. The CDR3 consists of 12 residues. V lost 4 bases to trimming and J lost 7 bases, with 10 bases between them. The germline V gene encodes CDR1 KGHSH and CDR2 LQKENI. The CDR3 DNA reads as TGTGCCAGCTCACTAAGACAGGTTGAAGCTTTCTTT. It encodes CASSLRQVEAFF.

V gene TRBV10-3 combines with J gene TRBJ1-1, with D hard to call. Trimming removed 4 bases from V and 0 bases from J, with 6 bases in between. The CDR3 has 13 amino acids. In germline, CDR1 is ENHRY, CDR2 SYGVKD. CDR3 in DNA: TGTGCCATCAGTGCACAAGTGAACACTGAAGCTTTCTTT. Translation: CAISAQVNTEAFF.

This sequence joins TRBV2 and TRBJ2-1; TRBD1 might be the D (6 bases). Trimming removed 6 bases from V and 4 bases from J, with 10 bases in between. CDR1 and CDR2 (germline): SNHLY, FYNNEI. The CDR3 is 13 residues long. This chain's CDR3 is CASREDRYNEQFF. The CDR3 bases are TGTGCCAGCAGAGAGGACAGATACAATGAGCAGTTCTTC.

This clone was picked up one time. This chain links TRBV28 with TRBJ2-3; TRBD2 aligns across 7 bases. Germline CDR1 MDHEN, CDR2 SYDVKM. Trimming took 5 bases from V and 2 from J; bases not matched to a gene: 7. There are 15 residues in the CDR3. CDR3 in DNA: TGTGCCAGCAGTCCCCAGCGGGGAAACACAGATACGCAGTATTTT. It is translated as CASSPQRGNTDTQYF.

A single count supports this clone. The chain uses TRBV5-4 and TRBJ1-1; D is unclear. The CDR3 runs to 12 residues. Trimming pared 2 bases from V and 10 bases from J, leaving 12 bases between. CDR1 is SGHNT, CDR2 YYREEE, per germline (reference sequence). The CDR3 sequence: CASSFGPGLAFF. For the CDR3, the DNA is TGTGCCAGCAGCTTCGGACCGGGATTAGCTTTCTTT.

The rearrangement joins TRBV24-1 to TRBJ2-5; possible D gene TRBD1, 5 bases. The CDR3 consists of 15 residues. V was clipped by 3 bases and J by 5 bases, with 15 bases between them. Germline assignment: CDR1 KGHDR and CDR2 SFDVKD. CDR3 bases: TGTGCCACCAGTGATCCTCAGGGCGGTCTGGAGACCCAGTACTTC. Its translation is CATSDPQGGLETQYF.

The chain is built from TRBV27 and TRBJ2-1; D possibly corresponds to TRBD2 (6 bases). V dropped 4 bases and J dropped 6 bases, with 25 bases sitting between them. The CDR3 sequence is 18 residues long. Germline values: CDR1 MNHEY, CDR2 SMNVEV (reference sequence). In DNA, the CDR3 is TGTGCCAGCAGTTCATTGGTGGGGTTCGGGAGCCGGGGCAATGAGCAGTTCTTC. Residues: CASSSLVGFGSRGNEQFF.

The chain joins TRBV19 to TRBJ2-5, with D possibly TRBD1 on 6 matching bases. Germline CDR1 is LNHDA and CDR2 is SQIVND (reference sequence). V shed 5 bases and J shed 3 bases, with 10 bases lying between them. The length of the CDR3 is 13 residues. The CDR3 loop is CASSLRDKETQYF. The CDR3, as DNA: TGTGCCAGTAGTTTGAGGGACAAAGAGACCCAGTACTTC.

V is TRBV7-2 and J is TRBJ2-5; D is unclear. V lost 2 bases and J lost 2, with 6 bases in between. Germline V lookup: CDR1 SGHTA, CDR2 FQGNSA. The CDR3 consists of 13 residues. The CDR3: CASSLHGQETQYF. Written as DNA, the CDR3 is TGTGCCAGCAGCTTACACGGGCAAGAGACCCAGTACTTC.

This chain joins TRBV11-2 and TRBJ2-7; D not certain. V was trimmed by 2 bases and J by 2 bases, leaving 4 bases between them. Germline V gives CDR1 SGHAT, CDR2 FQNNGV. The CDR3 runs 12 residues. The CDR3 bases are TGTGCCAGCAGCTTATCCACCTACGAGCAGTACTTC. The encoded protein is CASSLSTYEQYF.

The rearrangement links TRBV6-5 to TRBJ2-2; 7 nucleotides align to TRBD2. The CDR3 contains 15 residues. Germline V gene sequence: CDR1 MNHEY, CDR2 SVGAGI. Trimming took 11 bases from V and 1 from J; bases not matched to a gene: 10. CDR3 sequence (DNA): TGTGCCCACCCGGGAGCTAGCGGGAACACCGGGGAGCTGTTTTTT. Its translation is CAHPGASGNTGELFF.

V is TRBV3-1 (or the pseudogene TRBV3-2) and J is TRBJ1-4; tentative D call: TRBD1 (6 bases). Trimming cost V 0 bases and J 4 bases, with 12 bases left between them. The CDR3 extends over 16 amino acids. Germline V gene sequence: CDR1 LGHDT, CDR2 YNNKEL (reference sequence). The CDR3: CASSQDAGALNEKLFF. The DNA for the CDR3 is TGTGCCAGCAGCCAAGATGCAGGGGCGCTTAATGAAAAACTGTTTTTT.

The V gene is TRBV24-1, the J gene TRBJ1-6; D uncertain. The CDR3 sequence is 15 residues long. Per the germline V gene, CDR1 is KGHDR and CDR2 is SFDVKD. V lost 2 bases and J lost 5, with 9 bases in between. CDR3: CATSDSTVDNSPLHF. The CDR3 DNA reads TGTGCCACCAGTGATTCTACAGTGGATAATTCACCCCTCCACTTT.

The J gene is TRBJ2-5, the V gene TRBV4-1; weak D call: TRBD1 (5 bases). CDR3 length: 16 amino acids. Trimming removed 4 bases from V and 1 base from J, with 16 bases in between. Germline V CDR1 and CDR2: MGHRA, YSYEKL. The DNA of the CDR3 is TGCGCCAGCAGCCGAGGCGGTACAGGCTTCCAAGAGACCCAGTACTTC. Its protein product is CASSRGGTGFQETQYF.

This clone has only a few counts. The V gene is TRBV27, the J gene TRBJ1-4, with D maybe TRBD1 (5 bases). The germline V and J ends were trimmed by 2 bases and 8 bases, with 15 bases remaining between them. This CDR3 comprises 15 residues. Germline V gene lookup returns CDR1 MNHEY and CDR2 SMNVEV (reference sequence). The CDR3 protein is CASSLTGLGREKLFF. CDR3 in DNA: TGTGCCAGCAGTTTAACGGGACTGGGCCGAGAAAAACTGTTTTTT. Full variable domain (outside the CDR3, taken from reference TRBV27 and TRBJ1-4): EAQVTQNPRYLITVTGKKLTVTCSQNMNHEYMSWYRQDPGLGLRQIYYSMNVEVTDKGDVPEGYKVSRKEKRNFPLILESPSPNQTSLYFCASSLTGLGREKLFFGSGTQLSVL.

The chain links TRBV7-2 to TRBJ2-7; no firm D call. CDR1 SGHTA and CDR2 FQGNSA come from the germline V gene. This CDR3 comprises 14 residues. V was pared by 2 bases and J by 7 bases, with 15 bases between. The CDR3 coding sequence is TGTGCCAGCAGCTTAACCAGCGCTACCCCGGAGCAGTACTTC. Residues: CASSLTSATPEQYF.

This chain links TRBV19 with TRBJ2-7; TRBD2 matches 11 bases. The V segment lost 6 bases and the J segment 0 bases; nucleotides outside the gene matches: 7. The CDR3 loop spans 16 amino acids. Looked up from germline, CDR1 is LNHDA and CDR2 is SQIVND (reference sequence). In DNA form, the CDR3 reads TGTGCCAGTAGGGCTAGCGGGGGGCTGAGCTCCTACGAGCAGTACTTC. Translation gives CASRASGGLSSYEQYF.